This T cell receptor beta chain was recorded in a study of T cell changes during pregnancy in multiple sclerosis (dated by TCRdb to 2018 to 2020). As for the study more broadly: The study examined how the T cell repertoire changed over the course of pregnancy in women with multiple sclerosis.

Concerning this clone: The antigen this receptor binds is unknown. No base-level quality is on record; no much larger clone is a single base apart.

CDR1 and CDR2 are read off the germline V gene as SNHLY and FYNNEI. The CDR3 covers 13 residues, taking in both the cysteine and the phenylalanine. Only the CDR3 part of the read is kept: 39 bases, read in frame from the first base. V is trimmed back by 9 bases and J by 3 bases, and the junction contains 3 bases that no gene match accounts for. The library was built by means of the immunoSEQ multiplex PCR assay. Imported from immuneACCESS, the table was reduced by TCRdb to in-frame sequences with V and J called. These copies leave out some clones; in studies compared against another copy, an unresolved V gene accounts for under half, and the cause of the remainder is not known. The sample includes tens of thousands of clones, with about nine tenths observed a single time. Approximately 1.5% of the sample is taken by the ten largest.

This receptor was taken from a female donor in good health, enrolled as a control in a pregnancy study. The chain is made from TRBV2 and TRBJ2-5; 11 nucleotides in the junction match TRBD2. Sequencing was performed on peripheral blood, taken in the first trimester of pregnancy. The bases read TGTGCCAGTAGCGGGGGGGCGGAAGAGACCCAGTACTTC. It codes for CASSGGAEETQYF.